Here is one TCR beta chain with its context. This specimen comes from a study of shared clonotypes between healthy human individuals. Positive CCR7 selection of CD45RO-negative cells yielded the naive CD8 cells, and terminally differentiated effector memory CD45RA+ cells were excluded. Sequencing used immunoSEQ multiplex PCR; TCRdb keeps in-frame clones, though not all of them. The sample has about 590,000 clones, around 95% seen once; the top ten hold over 0.09%. The CDR3 is 14 residues long. Per germline, CDR1 MRHNA and CDR2 SNTAGT. After removal of 3 bases from V and 6 bases from J, the junction contained 4 bases not matched to a gene.

Sequences were obtained from naive CD8+ T cells sorted from blood. This TCR was sampled from a woman aged 25 to 39 in good health. The genes are TRBV6-4 and TRBJ2-2, with 7 bases that match TRBD2. CDR3 bases: TGTGCCAGCAGTGAAACGGGAGGCCCCGGGGAGCTGTTTTTT. Translating it yields CASSETGGPGELFF.